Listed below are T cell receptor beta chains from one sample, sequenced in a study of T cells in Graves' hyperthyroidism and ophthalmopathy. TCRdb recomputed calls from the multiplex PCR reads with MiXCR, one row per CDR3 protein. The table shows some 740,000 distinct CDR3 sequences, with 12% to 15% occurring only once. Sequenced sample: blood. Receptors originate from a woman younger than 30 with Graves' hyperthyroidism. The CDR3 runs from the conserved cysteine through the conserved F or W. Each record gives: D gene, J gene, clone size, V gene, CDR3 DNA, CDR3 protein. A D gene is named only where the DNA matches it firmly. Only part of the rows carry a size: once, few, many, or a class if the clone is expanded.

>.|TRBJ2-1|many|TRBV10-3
TGTGCCATCAGCCCGGCAGACAATGAGCAGTTCTTC
CAISPADNEQFF
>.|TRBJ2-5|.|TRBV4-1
TGCGCCAGCAGCTCAGTCCTTGGGGCTACCCGCAAGACCCAGTACTTC
CASSSVLGATRKTQYF
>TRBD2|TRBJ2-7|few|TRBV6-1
TGTGCCAGCAGCAAGCGGGAGGGCCCTCACGAGCAGTACTTC
CASSKREGPHEQYF
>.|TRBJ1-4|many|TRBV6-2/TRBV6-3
TGTGCCAGCAGTGCCGGGGGCGCGAAAGGAGGAGAAAAACTGTTTTTT
CASSAGGAKGGEKLFF
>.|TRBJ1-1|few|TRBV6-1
TGTGCCAGCAGTGAACCGGGACACGGGAACACTGAAGCTTTCTTT
CASSEPGHGNTEAFF
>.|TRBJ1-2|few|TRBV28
TGTGCCAGCAGTTTCCTACCTTATGGCTACACCTTC
CASSFLPYGYTF
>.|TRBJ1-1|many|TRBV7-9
TGTGCCAGCAGTCACTATGGACAGTCGAACACTGAAGCTTTCTTT
CASSHYGQSNTEAFF
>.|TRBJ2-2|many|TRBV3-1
TGTGCCAGCAGGCAAGAGGGGCGCTGGGGGAACACCGGGGAGCTGTTTTTT
CASRQEGRWGNTGELFF
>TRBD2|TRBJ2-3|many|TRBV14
TGTGCCAGCAGTCGGCGGATAGCGGGCTTACCGAGCACAGATACGCAGTATTTT
CASSRRIAGLPSTDTQYF
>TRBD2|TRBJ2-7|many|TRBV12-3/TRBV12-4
TGTGCCAGCAGTGACGGGACTACGATTTACGAGCAGTACTTC
CASSDGTTIYEQYF
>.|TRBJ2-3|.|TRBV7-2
TGTGCCAGCAGCTCCCGTTGGGGGGCTGACACGCAGTATTTT
CASSSRWGADTQYF
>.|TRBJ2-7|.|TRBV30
TGTGCCTGGGGAAATGGGGGCGTCGTATACGAGCAGTACTTC
CAWGNGGVVYEQYF